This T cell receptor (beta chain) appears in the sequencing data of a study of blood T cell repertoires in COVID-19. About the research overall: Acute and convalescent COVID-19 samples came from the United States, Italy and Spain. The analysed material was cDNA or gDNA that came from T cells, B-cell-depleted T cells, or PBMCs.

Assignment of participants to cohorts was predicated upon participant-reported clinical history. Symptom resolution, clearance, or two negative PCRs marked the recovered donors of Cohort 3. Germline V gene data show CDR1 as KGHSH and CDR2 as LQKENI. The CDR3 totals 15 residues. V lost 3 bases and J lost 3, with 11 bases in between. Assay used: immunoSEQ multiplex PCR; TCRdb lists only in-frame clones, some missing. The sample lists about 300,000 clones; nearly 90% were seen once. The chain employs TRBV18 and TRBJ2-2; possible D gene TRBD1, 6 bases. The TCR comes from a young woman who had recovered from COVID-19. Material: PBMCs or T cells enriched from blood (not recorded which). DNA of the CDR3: TGTGCCAGCTCACCCCGGGACACATACACCGGGGAGCTGTTTTTT. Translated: CASSPRDTYTGELFF.